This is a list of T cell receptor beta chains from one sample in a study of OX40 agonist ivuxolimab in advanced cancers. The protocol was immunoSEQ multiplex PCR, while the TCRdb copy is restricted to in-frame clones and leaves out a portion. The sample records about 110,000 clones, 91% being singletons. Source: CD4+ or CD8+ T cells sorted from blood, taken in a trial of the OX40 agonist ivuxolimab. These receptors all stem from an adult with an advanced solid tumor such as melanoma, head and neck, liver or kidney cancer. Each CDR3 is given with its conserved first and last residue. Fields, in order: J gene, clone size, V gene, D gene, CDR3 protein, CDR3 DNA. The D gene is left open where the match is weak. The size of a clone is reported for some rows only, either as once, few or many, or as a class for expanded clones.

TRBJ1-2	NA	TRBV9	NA	CASSVDTRAYGYTF	TGTGCCAGCAGCGTAGATACCCGTGCATATGGCTACACCTTC
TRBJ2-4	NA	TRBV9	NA	CASSVGSERIQYF	TGTGCCAGCAGCGTAGGCTCAGAACGGATTCAGTACTTC
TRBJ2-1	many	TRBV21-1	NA	CASSTDSQFF	TGTGCCAGCAGCACGGACAGTCAGTTCTTC
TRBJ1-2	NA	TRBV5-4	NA	CASSMERTTNYGYTF	TGTGCCAGCAGCATGGAGAGGACCACTAACTATGGCTACACCTTC
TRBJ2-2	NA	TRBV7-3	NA	CASSLRSDPGTGELFF	TGTGCCAGCAGCTTAAGGTCGGACCCCGGCACCGGGGAGCTGTTTTTT
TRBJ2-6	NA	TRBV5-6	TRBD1	CASSMDRGRTANVLTF	TGTGCCAGCAGCATGGACAGGGGTCGGACGGCCAACGTCCTGACTTTC
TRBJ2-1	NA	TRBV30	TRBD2	CAWSKIAGAMVF	TGTGCCTGGAGTAAGATAGCGGGAGCGATGGTCTTC
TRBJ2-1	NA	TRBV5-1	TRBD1	CASSLSGTGLNEQFF	TGCGCCAGCAGCTTGAGCGGGACAGGGTTAAATGAGCAGTTCTTC
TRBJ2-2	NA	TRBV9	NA	CASSVKNTGELFF	TGTGCCAGCAGCGTAAAGAACACCGGGGAGCTGTTTTTT
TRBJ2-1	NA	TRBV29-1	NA	CSVDFVSGNEQFF	TGCAGCGTTGATTTTGTGTCGGGAAATGAGCAGTTCTTC
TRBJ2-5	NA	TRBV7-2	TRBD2	CASSLSFGGVTQYF	TGTGCCAGCAGCTTATCCTTTGGGGGGGTGACCCAGTACTTC
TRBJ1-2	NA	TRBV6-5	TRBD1	CASSYSGTDYGYTF	TGTGCCAGCAGTTACTCCGGGACAGACTATGGCTACACCTTC
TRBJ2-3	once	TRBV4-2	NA	CASRTGGLDGDTQYF	TGTGCCAGCAGGACCGGAGGTCTCGACGGAGATACGCAGTATTTT
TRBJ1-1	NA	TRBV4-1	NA	CASSQDREGGGFF	TGCGCCAGCAGCCAAGATAGGGAAGGGGGAGGTTTCTTT
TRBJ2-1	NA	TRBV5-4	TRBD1	CASSGDSNSYNEQFF	TGTGCCAGCAGCGGGGACAGCAACTCCTACAATGAGCAGTTCTTC
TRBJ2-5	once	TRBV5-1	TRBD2	CASSPGTSGGETQYF	TGCGCCAGCAGCCCAGGGACTAGCGGGGGAGAGACCCAGTACTTC
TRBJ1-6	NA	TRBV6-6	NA	CASSTLSANSPLHF	TGTGCCAGCAGCACCCTATCCGCTAATTCACCCCTCCACTTT
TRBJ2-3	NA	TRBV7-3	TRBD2	CASSSGLAGYTDTQYF	TGTGCCAGCAGCTCGGGACTAGCGGGGTACACAGATACGCAGTATTTT
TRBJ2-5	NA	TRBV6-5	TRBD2	CASSGLAGGSETQYF	TGTGCCAGCAGTGGACTAGCGGGAGGTTCCGAGACCCAGTACTTC
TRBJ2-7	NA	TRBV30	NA	CAWSEGGTYEQYF	TGTGCCTGGAGTGAGGGGGGTACCTACGAGCAGTACTTC
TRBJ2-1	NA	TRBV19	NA	CASSPTAVPEQFF	TGTGCCAGTAGTCCAACCGCTGTCCCTGAGCAGTTCTTC
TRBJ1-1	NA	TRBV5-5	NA	CASSLVGRENTEAFF	TGTGCCAGCAGCTTGGTAGGCAGGGAGAACACTGAAGCTTTCTTT
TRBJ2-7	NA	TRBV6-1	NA	CASRVGQSYEQYF	TGTGCCAGCAGGGTTGGACAGAGCTACGAGCAGTACTTC
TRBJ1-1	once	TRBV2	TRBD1	CASIGQGVRNTEAFF	TGTGCCAGCATTGGACAGGGGGTAAGGAACACTGAAGCTTTCTTT
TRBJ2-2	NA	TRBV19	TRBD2	CASSGRWASGANTGELFF	TGTGCCAGTAGTGGCCGGTGGGCTAGCGGGGCGAACACCGGGGAGCTGTTTTTT
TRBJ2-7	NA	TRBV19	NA	CASTQTGSSYEQYF	TGTGCCAGTACCCAGACAGGAAGCTCCTACGAGCAGTACTTC